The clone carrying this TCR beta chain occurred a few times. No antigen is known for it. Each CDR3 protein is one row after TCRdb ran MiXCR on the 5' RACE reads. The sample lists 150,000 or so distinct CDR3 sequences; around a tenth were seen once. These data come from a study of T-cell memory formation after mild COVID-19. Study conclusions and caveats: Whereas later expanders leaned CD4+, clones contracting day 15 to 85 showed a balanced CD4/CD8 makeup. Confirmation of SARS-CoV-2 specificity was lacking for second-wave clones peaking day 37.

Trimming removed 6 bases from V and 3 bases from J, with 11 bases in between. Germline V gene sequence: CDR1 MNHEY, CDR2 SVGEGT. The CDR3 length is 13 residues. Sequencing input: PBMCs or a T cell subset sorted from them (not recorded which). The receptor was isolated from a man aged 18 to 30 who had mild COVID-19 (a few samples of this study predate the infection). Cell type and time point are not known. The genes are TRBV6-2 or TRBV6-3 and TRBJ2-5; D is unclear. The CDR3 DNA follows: TGTGCCAGCAGCCTTGGAAGGAAAGAGACCCAGTACTTC. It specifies CASSLGRKETQYF.